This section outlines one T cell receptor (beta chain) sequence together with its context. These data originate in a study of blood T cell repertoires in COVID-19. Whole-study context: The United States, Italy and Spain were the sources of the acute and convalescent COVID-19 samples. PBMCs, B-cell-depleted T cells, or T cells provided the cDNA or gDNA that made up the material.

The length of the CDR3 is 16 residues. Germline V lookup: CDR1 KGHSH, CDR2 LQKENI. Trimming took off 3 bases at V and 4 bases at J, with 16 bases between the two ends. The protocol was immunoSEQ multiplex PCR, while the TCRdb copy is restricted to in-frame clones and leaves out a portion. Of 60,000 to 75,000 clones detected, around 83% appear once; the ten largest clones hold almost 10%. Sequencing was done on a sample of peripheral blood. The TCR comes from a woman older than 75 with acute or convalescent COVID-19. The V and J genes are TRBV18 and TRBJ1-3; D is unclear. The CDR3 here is CASSPERLTWGNTIYF. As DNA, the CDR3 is TGTGCCAGCTCACCTGAGAGGCTAACATGGGGAAACACCATATATTTT.